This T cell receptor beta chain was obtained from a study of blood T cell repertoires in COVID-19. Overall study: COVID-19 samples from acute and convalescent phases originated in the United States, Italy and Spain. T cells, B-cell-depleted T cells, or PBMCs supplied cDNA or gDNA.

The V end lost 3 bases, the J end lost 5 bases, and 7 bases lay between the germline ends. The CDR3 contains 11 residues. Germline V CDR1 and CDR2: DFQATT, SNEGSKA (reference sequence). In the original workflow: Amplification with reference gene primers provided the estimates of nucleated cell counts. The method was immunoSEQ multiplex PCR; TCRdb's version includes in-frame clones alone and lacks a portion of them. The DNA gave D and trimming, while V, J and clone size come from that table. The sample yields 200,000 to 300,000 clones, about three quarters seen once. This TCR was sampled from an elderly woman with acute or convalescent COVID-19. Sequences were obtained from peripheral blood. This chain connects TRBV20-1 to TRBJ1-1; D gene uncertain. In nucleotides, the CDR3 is TGCAGTGCTAGGGCCCAAACTGAAGCTTTCTTT. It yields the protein CSARAQTEAFF.